These 11 T cell receptor beta chains were all obtained from the same sample, sequenced in a study of blood T cells in healthy people across ages. Primers used in a second PCR of about 6 to 12 cycles were a sample-barcoded 5' primer and a J-beta primer mix. In TCRdb, the 5' RACE reads were re-called with MiXCR into one record per CDR3 protein. The sample has hundreds of thousands of distinct CDR3 sequences, around 50% seen once. What was sequenced was blood. The receptors were sampled from a man aged 35 to 55 in good health.

The V call is TRBV7-9, the J call TRBJ1-4; the D is unclear. V gave up 7 bases and J gave up 4 bases, with 16 bases separating them. CDR3 size: 15 residues. In germline, CDR1 is SEHNR, CDR2 FQNEAQ (reference sequence). As DNA, the CDR3 is TGTGCCAGCATCCCCCCCCCGGGGTGTAATGAAAAACTGTTTTTT. Amino acid sequence: CASIPPPGCNEKLFF.

The rearrangement uses TRBV18 and TRBJ1-1; tentatively, D is TRBD1 (5 bases). V lost 3 bases, J lost 5 bases, and 16 bases lay in between. The CDR3 sequence is 15 residues long. Germline loops: CDR1 KGHSH, CDR2 LQKENI. This CDR3 is CASSPKTGLGTEAFF. CDR3 DNA sequence: TGTGCCAGCTCACCGAAAACAGGTCTCGGGACTGAAGCTTTCTTT.

The chain employs TRBV4-1 and TRBJ2-1, with D perhaps TRBD1 or TRBD2 (5 bases each). The CDR3 length is 13 residues. In germline, CDR1 is MGHRA, CDR2 YSYEKL. Trimming took off 3 bases at V and 8 bases at J, with 11 bases between the two ends. The CDR3 DNA is TGCGCCAGCAGCCAGGGGGTACGTGATGAGCAGTTCTTC. Protein: CASSQGVRDEQFF.

The chain combines TRBV20-1 with TRBJ2-3; TRBD2 might be the D (6 bases). The CDR3 is made up of 14 amino acids. The V and J ends lost 6 bases and 1 base respectively, with 14 bases between them. The germline CDR1 and CDR2 sequences are DFQATT and SNEGSKA (reference sequence). The CDR3 protein is CSAREFQGTDTQYF. The CDR3 DNA reads TGCAGTGCCCGGGAGTTTCAGGGCACAGATACGCAGTATTTT.

The chain is built from TRBV10-3 and TRBJ2-1; D might be TRBD2 (6 bases). Germline assignment: CDR1 ENHRY and CDR2 SYGVKD. The V end lost 3 bases, the J end lost 4 bases, and 13 bases lay between the germline ends. This CDR3 spans 15 amino acids. The CDR3 sequence is CAISDHGGGYNEQFF. The CDR3 DNA reads as TGTGCCATCAGTGATCATGGCGGAGGGTACAATGAGCAGTTCTTC.

The chain employs TRBV20-1 and TRBJ2-7, with TRBD2 matching 16 bases. Germline V gene lookup returns CDR1 DFQATT and CDR2 SNEGSKA (reference sequence). V dropped 5 bases and J dropped 5; count of bases not matched to a gene: 9. This CDR3 region has 16 residues. CDR3 nucleotides: TGCAGTGCTGGGGGACTAGCGGGAGGGTCCGGAGACGAGCAGTACTTC. This gives the protein CSAGGLAGGSGDEQYF.

The rearrangement joins TRBV3-1 to TRBJ2-3; 10 positions agree with TRBD2. Germline V lookup: CDR1 LGHDT, CDR2 YNNKEL (reference sequence). This CDR3 region has 18 residues. V shed 0 bases and J 4 bases; nucleotides not matched to a gene: 10. The CDR3 region has the DNA TGTGCCAGCAGCCAAGATCCCACTAGCGGGACCCCCCCAGATACGCAGTATTTT. This codes for CASSQDPTSGTPPDTQYF.

This clonotype has only a few counts. This rearrangement joins TRBV29-1 to TRBJ2-5, with 10 positions matching TRBD2. Germline V gives CDR1 SQVTM, CDR2 ANQGSEA. J gave up 11 bases and V 3 bases, and 9 bases lay outside the gene matches. This CDR3 contains 13 residues. CDR3 DNA sequence: TGCAGCGTTGATACTAGCGGGACGGGGGAGCAGTACTTC. It encodes CSVDTSGTGEQYF.

The chain carries TRBV27 and TRBJ2-7; TRBD1 aligns across 8 bases. Germline V CDR1 and CDR2: MNHEY, SMNVEV (reference sequence). J lost 2 bases, V lost 5 bases, and 5 bases had no gene match. This CDR3 spans 14 amino acids. CDR3 sequence: CASSVGQGPYEQYF. CDR3 DNA: TGTGCCAGCAGTGTAGGACAGGGCCCCTACGAGCAGTACTTC.

V gene TRBV7-9 combines with J gene TRBJ2-1; tentatively, D is TRBD1 or TRBD2 (6 bases each). V shed 4 bases and J shed 0 bases, with 19 bases lying between them. The CDR3 covers 18 residues. Per the germline V gene, CDR1 is SEHNR and CDR2 is FQNEAQ (reference sequence). The CDR3 loop reads CASSSQGYGGVSYNEQFF. DNA of the CDR3: TGTGCCAGCAGCTCCCAGGGGTACGGCGGGGTCTCCTACAATGAGCAGTTCTTC.

The J gene is TRBJ2-3, the V gene TRBV10-3, with a possible D match to TRBD2 (6 bases). V shed 4 bases and J shed 6 bases, with 20 bases lying between them. This CDR3 comprises 16 residues. Germline-derived CDR1 and CDR2 are ENHRY and SYGVKD. CDR3 sequence reads: CAISARDSGTEDTQYF. In DNA form, the CDR3 reads TGTGCCATCAGTGCCAGGGACTCGGGGACCGAGGATACGCAGTATTTT.